This T cell receptor (beta chain) appears in the sequencing data of a study of blood T cell repertoires in COVID-19. Data came from immunoSEQ multiplex PCR; TCRdb stores just in-frame clones and leaves some out. The sample has approximately 150,000 clones, 89% seen once. Looked up from germline, CDR1 is SGDLS and CDR2 is YYNGEE. CDR3 length: 15 residues. The V gene lost 0 bases and the J gene lost 7 bases, with 14 bases spanning the gap. The sequencing sample was made of peripheral blood. This receptor was obtained from a human donor in a cohort sampled during active COVID-19. The chain uses TRBV9 and TRBJ2-1; the D gene is possibly TRBD2 (7 bases). Here the CDR3 reads CASSVEGLGGNEQFF. The CDR3 DNA sequence: TGTGCCAGCAGCGTAGAAGGACTAGGGGGGAATGAGCAGTTCTTC.